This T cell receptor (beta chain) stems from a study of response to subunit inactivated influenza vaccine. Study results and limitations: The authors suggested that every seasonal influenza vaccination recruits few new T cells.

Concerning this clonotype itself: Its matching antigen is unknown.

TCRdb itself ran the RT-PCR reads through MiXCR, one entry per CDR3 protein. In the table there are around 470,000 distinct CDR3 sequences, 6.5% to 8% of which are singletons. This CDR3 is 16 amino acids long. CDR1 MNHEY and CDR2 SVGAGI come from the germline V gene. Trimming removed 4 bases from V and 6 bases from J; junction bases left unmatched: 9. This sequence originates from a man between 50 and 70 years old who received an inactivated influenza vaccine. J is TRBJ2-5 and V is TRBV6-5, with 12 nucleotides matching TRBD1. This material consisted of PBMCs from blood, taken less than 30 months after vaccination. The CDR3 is CASSSSSGTGGKTQYF. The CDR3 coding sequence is TGTGCCAGCAGTTCCTCTTCCGGGACAGGGGGCAAGACCCAGTACTTC.